Below are 20 T cell receptor beta chains sequenced from a single sample in a study of blood T cells in healthy people across ages. The second PCR ran 7 to 11 cycles with a sample-barcoded 5' primer and J-beta primers. TCRdb reanalysed the 5' RACE reads using MiXCR and keeps one entry per CDR3 protein. The sample gives about 970,000 distinct CDR3 sequences, about 51% of which show up once; about a fifth is in the top ten. The sample consisted of blood. All receptors come from a woman in her sixties or seventies in good health.

V and J are TRBV20-1 and TRBJ1-4; D perhaps matches TRBD1 (6 bases). CDR3 size: 16 residues. The V gene lost 7 bases and the J gene lost 5 bases, with 23 bases spanning the gap. CDR1 and CDR2 (germline): DFQATT, SNEGSKA (reference sequence). The CDR3 is CSVLIRDTFSNEKLFF. The CDR3 DNA reads as TGCAGTGTCCTGATCCGGGACACTTTTTCAAATGAAAAACTGTTTTTT.

This clonotype was detected only a few times. V usage is TRBV7-9 and J usage is TRBJ2-7; D is uncertain. The CDR3 is made up of 13 amino acids. The V end was cut by 5 bases, the J end by 3 bases, with 11 bases between. Germline assignment: CDR1 SEHNR and CDR2 FQNEAQ (reference sequence). The CDR3 DNA reads as TGTGCCAGCAGCGCCAATGACGACTACGAGCAGTACTTC. It codes for CASSANDDYEQYF.

Of note for this clonotype: One end of the junction does not line up with germline, which may come from a read error. The rearrangement joins TRBV12-3 or TRBV12-4 to TRBJ2-5; TRBD1 might be the D (5 bases). There are 16 residues in the CDR3. The CDR3 sequence: CASGLSSRTRPGEQYF. The CDR3 DNA sequence: TGTGCCAGCGGTTTAAGTTCAAGGACAAGACCCGGTGAGCAGTACTTC.

This clonotype has just a few counts. The chain uses TRBV20-1 and TRBJ2-3, with 8 positions matching TRBD2. Per germline, CDR1 DFQATT and CDR2 SNEGSKA (reference sequence). The CDR3 sequence is 14 residues long. Unmatched junction bases numbered 5, after V lost 6 bases and J lost 0 bases. The CDR3 spells CSAGREVSTDTQYF. The DNA for the CDR3 is TGCAGTGCCGGGCGGGAGGTTAGCACAGATACGCAGTATTTT.

The CDR3 sequence is CASSRPTGTDTQYF. CDR3 DNA sequence: TGTGCCAGCAGTAGACCCACAGGTACAGATACGCAGTATTTT. V gene TRBV28 combines with J gene TRBJ2-3, with D maybe TRBD1 (5 bases). This CDR3 has 14 amino acids. Between the trimmed V and J ends, which lost 5 bases and 3 bases, there was a span of 12 bases. Germline V gives CDR1 MDHEN, CDR2 SYDVKM.

The chain is built from TRBV6-2 or TRBV6-3 and TRBJ2-3; 9 bases fit TRBD2. Germline V gene sequence: CDR1 MNHEY, CDR2 SVGEGT. The V gene end was trimmed by 6 bases and the J gene end by 5 bases; junction bases not matched to a gene: 3. The CDR3 runs to 13 residues. The CDR3 region has the DNA TGTGCCAGCAGGCGACTAGCGGAAGATACGCAGTATTTT. The encoded protein is CASRRLAEDTQYF.

The chain has TRBV6-2 or TRBV6-3 and TRBJ2-7; D gene unclear. Trimming stripped 8 bases from V and 3 bases from J, with 8 bases between. CDR1 is MNHEY, CDR2 SVGEGT, per germline. This CDR3 contains 11 residues. The CDR3 protein is CASGYNYEQYF. CDR3 in DNA: TGTGCCAGCGGCTATAACTACGAGCAGTACTTC.

The chain links TRBV5-1 to TRBJ2-1; the D is unclear. The CDR3 is 15 residues long. Germline CDR1 and CDR2: SGHRS and YFSETQ. V dropped 0 bases and J dropped 6 bases, with 13 bases sitting between them. The CDR3 region has the DNA TGCGCCAGCAGCTTGGAGGCGAGAGGCGGCAATGAGCAGTTCTTC. This gives the protein CASSLEARGGNEQFF.

The V gene is TRBV29-1, the J gene TRBJ2-7; D unresolved. CDR3 size: 13 residues. V was shortened by 2 bases and J by 3 bases, with 11 bases between the two germline ends. Per the germline V gene, CDR1 is SQVTM and CDR2 is ANQGSEA. Here the CDR3 DNA reads TGCAGCGTTGAACTGGCGGCTGGCTACGAGCAGTACTTC. Translating it yields CSVELAAGYEQYF.

V is TRBV10-3 and J is TRBJ2-7, with D perhaps matching TRBD2 (5 bases). Germline V gene data show CDR1 as ENHRY and CDR2 as SYGVKD. The germline V and J ends were trimmed by 4 bases and 4 bases, with 14 bases remaining between them. This CDR3 has 14 residues. The CDR3 region has the DNA TGTGCCATCAGTGCAAAGAGGGAAACATACGAGCAGTACTTC. Translating gives CAISAKRETYEQYF.

The sample holds one count of this clonotype. V is TRBV5-5 and J is TRBJ2-1; no definite D call. Trimming removed 2 bases at V and 4 bases at J, with 10 bases between. Germline V gene lookup returns CDR1 SGHKS and CDR2 YYEKEE (reference sequence). This CDR3 has 14 residues. CDR3 nucleotides: TGTGCCAGCAGCTTTTACGCCAGTTACAATGAGCAGTTCTTC. It is translated as CASSFYASYNEQFF.

In its sample, this clonotype was seen a few times. The chain has TRBV4-2 and TRBJ2-7; tentatively, D is TRBD1 (5 bases). In germline, CDR1 is LGHNA, CDR2 YNFKEQ. V lost 1 base, J lost 4 bases, and 17 bases lay in between. The CDR3 spans 16 residues. CDR3 region: CASSQGGPQGLYEQYF. DNA for the CDR3: TGTGCCAGCAGCCAAGGAGGCCCCCAGGGTTTATACGAGCAGTACTTC.

The gene calls are TRBV7-9 and TRBJ2-4, with 8 bases aligning to TRBD2. Germline lookup yields CDR1 SEHNR and CDR2 FQNEAQ (reference sequence). V was pared by 1 base and J by 13 bases, with 9 bases of the junction left unmatched. The CDR3 is 14 residues long. The CDR3 region has the DNA TGTGCCAGCAGCTTAGTGGCGGGAGGCGAAGAGCAGTACTTC. Protein product: CASSLVAGGEEQYF.

J is TRBJ1-2 and V is TRBV6-6; TRBD1 might be the D (6 bases). This CDR3 is 12 amino acids long. V was trimmed by 2 bases and J by 12 bases, leaving 13 bases between them. From germline, CDR1 is MNHNY and CDR2 SVGAGI (reference sequence). CDR3 residues: CASSYAGGGDTF. DNA for the CDR3: TGTGCCAGCAGTTACGCCGGTGGGGGCGACACCTTC.

The chain uses TRBV6-1 and TRBJ1-2; 7 bases line up with TRBD1. CDR3 length equals 14 residues. V dropped 5 bases and J dropped 2; count of bases not matched to a gene: 5. CDR1 is MNHNS, CDR2 SASEGT, per germline. In nucleotides, the CDR3 is TGTGCCAGCAGTCCGGACAGGCACAACTATGGCTACACCTTC. Translated, it gives CASSPDRHNYGYTF.

This clonotype was found a few times. The chain links TRBV7-9 to TRBJ2-4; the D is unclear. The germline gives CDR1 SEHNR, CDR2 FQNEAQ (reference sequence). V lost 2 bases, J lost 9 bases, and 8 bases lay in between. This CDR3 contains 12 residues. The CDR3 loop is CASSLTPGIQYF. In DNA form, the CDR3 reads TGTGCCAGCAGCTTAACCCCGGGCATTCAGTACTTC.

Only a few counts were recorded for this clonotype. This rearrangement joins TRBV20-1 to TRBJ2-7; D uncertain. Between the trimmed V and J ends, which lost 4 bases and 0 bases, there was a span of 7 bases. The germline CDR1 and CDR2 sequences are DFQATT and SNEGSKA (reference sequence). The CDR3 has 12 amino acids. CDR3 amino acids: CSATVYSYEQYF. For the CDR3, the DNA is TGCAGTGCTACCGTCTACTCCTACGAGCAGTACTTC.

V gene TRBV29-1 combines with J gene TRBJ2-7, with 11 positions matching TRBD2. The CDR3 is 14 amino acids. CDR1 and CDR2 (germline): SQVTM, ANQGSEA. J lost 2 bases, V lost 3 bases, and 3 bases had no gene match. The CDR3 DNA reads as TGCAGCGTTGATGTTAGCGGGAGGGCCTACGAGCAGTACTTC. Protein product: CSVDVSGRAYEQYF.

This clonotype was observed a handful of times. The V and J genes are TRBV29-1 and TRBJ2-1; 12 positions agree with TRBD2. CDR3 length: 14 amino acids. In germline, CDR1 is SQVTM, CDR2 ANQGSEA. CDR3 residues: CSERLAGAYNEQFF. CDR3 nucleotide sequence: TGCAGTGAACGACTAGCGGGGGCCTACAATGAGCAGTTCTTC.

This clonotype showed up many times. This rearrangement joins TRBV28 to TRBJ2-3, with D unresolved. The germline V gene encodes CDR1 MDHEN and CDR2 SYDVKM. Deletions cut 5 bases from V and 6 bases from J, with 9 bases between. There are 12 residues in the CDR3. CDR3 region: CASSPSSDTQYF. In DNA form, the CDR3 reads TGTGCCAGCAGTCCTTCGTCGGATACGCAGTATTTT.